This T cell receptor beta chain emerged from a study of OX40 agonist ivuxolimab in advanced cancers. Study-wide findings and caveats: People who partly responded at 0.1-3.0 mg/kg had some of the least clonal expansion seen.

Per germline, CDR1 KGHSH and CDR2 LQKENI. The length of the CDR3 is 17 residues. Trimming cost V 3 bases and J 0 bases, with 12 bases left between them. This clone was detected only a few times. Its antigen is currently unknown. Generated by immunoSEQ multiplex PCR, the TCRdb table keeps only in-frame clones and is missing some. The sample has 55,000 to 85,000 clones, over 75% seen once; the top ten hold 0.6% to 0.8%. Here the sequenced sample was CD4+ or CD8+ T cells sorted from blood, taken in a trial of the OX40 agonist ivuxolimab. The TCR originated in an adult with an advanced solid tumor such as melanoma, head and neck, liver or kidney cancer. The chain uses TRBV18 and TRBJ2-6, with D perhaps matching TRBD1 (5 bases). CDR3 loop: CASSPKQANSGANVLTF. For the CDR3, the DNA is TGTGCCAGCTCACCGAAACAGGCGAACTCTGGGGCCAACGTCCTGACTTTC.